This TCR beta chain was identified during a study of beta chain features in type 1 diabetes (dated by TCRdb to the late 2010s). At the level of the whole study: No differences in mean age, gender distribution, total cell number or subset yield were found between patients and healthy donors. A total of 90 million to 140 million sorted cells were examined across all samples, and RNA yield correlated strongly with the number of cells per subset. In the study, TCRB repertoires of sorted circulating CD4+ T cell subsets from recently diagnosed type 1 diabetes patients were compared with those of matched healthy donors. Regulatory and stem cell-like memory subsets were isolated from only 8 patients and roughly eight healthy donors, whereas naive and central memory subsets came from all 30 or so donors. Points the paper makes about the study in general: Shorter templates might be favored by PCR, yet because patient and control samples were amplified and corrected together, any such skew would affect both groups equally. HLA sub-analyses involved small numbers of individuals, so any influence of HLA type on TCRB rearrangement remained unresolved. At VDJ recombination sites, type 1 diabetes patients had fewer insertions and more deleted nucleotides, which implies abnormalities in thymic rearrangement. Because cDNA rather than genomic DNA was sequenced, highly expressing activated cells could have been over-represented, although no difference in activation and CD3 levels was found between groups. Naive, central memory and regulatory TCRB repertoires appeared more similar among patients than among healthy donors. A moderate but significant shortening of TCRB CDR3 length was observed in type 1 diabetes patients in all four CD4+ subsets.

All of the isolated RNA was reverse transcribed with the High Capacity cDNA Reverse Transcription Kit, so expressed TCRB transcripts were sequenced. Deep immunoSEQ sequencing was applied to naive, central memory and regulatory T cell samples, giving an average of roughly 3.5 million total reads per sample. Sorted cells were lysed in RLT buffer and RNA was extracted with DNase-treated RNeasy Micro or Mini kits, depending on cell number. To prevent cross-contamination, each cell subset was processed individually, whereas patient and healthy donor samples were processed jointly. Using the immunoSEQ multiplex PCR, TCRB sequences were amplified from cDNA into 87-bp fragments spanning the CDR3 region. Sequencing of the amplicons was done on the Illumina HiSeq platform. Processing in the source paper ran as follows. Synthetic template baselines were used to correct PCR bias computationally, reads within Hamming distance 2 were collapsed together, and singletons that could not be merged were discarded. Reads were aligned against IMGT so that V, D and J genes, CDR3 length and insertions or deletions at six rearrangement sites could be assigned. Within each subset, clonotype counts were normalized to sorted cell number, and only after that were true diversity and Gini coefficients computed with the tcR R package. The overlap coefficient, calculated on TCRB nucleotide sequences, was used to measure repertoire sharing. Out-of-frame TCRB sequences from naive cells were analyzed as a proxy for the pre-selection repertoire. Drawn from immuneACCESS, this table holds only the in-frame rearrangements with V and J called that TCRdb kept. Clones are partly lost; checked studies trace under half to an unresolved V gene and leave the rest unexplained. V and J calls and clone size are copied from that table; D and trimming were computed from the DNA. In all, the sample holds 300,000 to 450,000 clones, and 15% to 20% of those were seen once. Jointly, the top ten make up 0.035% to 0.05% of the sample.

Trimming costs V 4 bases and J 8 bases, and their ends lie 18 bases apart. The CDR3, cysteine through phenylalanine, is 15 amino acids long. Only the CDR3 region is kept as DNA, spanning 45 bases read in frame from base 1. Sequences LGHNA (CDR1) and YSLEER (CDR2) are obtained from the germline V gene. From each donor, a single peripheral blood sample of approximately 120 mL on average was drawn into heparinised tubes. Naive, central memory, regulatory and stem cell-like memory CD4+ T cells were sorted on a BD FACSAria II using a panel including CD45RO, CCR7, CD25, CD127, CD95 and CD27. Purity was above 98% for every sorted population. PBMCs were isolated right away by Lymphoprep density gradient centrifugation and were stained directly, without culture. Samples were stained and sorted in pairs, with one healthy donor and one patient per experiment, so that batch effects were minimized. Note on this clone: The clone's antigen remains unknown. Base qualities are missing; no much larger clone stands one base away.

This clonotype originated in a woman aged 18-35 years in good health. Sequenced material: naive CD4+ T cells from blood. Sample cell subset or site, as interpreted from the label and publication: true naive CD4+ T cells. The V and J genes are TRBV4-3 and TRBJ2-1; a weak D assignment points to TRBD2 (6 bases agree). The nucleotide sequence is given as TGCGCCAGCAGCCCGGACTATAGGGTCTCTTATGAGCAGTTCTTC. Its translation reads: CASSPDYRVSYEQFF.